This TCR beta chain is from a study of shared clonotypes between healthy human individuals. Sorted-subset replicate PCRs used 150 to 200 ng of genomic DNA. This amount corresponded to tens of thousands of T cell genomes. Clones were sequenced by immunoSEQ multiplex PCR, and TCRdb holds only the in-frame ones, with some missing. Of approximately 500,000 clones listed, 90% to 96% are singletons. The CDR3 extends over 15 amino acids. From germline, CDR1 is SGHRS and CDR2 YFSETQ. V was clipped by 4 bases and J by 4 bases, with 17 bases between them. This clone was observed a single time. This sequence was found in a woman in her 30s in good health. Source material: naive CD4+ T cells sorted from blood. The subset is: CD45RA+ positively selected. The chain is built from TRBV5-1 and TRBJ2-5, with D possibly matching TRBD1 (6 bases). In DNA, the CDR3 is TGCGCCAGCAGCCTGGACCCACAGGGATTAGAGACCCAGTACTTC. Translated, it gives CASSLDPQGLETQYF.